This T cell receptor beta chain was recovered during a study of T cells in Graves' hyperthyroidism and ophthalmopathy. Study summary: Once the initial diagnosis was made, peripheral blood was obtained before any treatment.

General study results and limits: Ophthalmopathy, as predicted by the model, came a median roughly 6.8 months after the prediction. Most clonotypes that expanded in the thyroid above 0.001 also showed up in blood.

It was 8 to 10 ml of fresh peripheral blood that supplied the PBMCs. TCR beta CDR3 sequences were amplified from RNA transcripts. Primed by the HTBI set, a first-round RT-PCR was run on the TCR CDR3. TCRdb re-called the multiplex PCR reads through MiXCR, storing one row per CDR3 protein. The table includes around 620,000 distinct CDR3 sequences, about a sixth detected once. This clonotype was observed many times. Its specificity is unknown. Germline lookup yields CDR1 GTSNPN and CDR2 SVGIG (reference sequence). The V and J ends lost 0 bases and 5 bases, in that order; junction bases with no gene match: 6. The CDR3 length is 16 residues.

The sequence came from a woman in her twenties or thirties with Graves' hyperthyroidism. Sequenced: blood. This chain uses TRBV30 with TRBJ2-3, with 12 positions matching TRBD2. CDR3 amino acids: CAWSVRLAGDGDTQYF. DNA of the CDR3: TGTGCCTGGAGTGTGAGACTAGCGGGAGATGGAGATACGCAGTATTTT. The full variable domain, completed using reference TRBV30 and TRBJ2-3, is SQTIHQWPATLVQPVGSPLSLECTVEGTSNPNLYWYRQAAGRGLQLLFYSVGIGQISSEVPQNLSASRPQDRQFILSSKKLLLSDSGFYLCAWSVRLAGDGDTQYFGPGTRLTVL.